This TCR beta chain is drawn from a study of blood T cell repertoires in COVID-19. About the research overall: T cells, B-cell-depleted T cells, or PBMCs provided the cDNA or gDNA that served as material.

This clone was counted a few times. Germline CDR1 is LGHDT and CDR2 is YNNKEL (reference sequence). V was shortened by 4 bases and J by 4 bases, with 8 bases between the two germline ends. The CDR3 contains 13 residues. Using immunoSEQ multiplex PCR, the repertoire was profiled, and TCRdb retains in-frame clones only, with some absent. The repertoire includes tens of thousands of clones, 77% of them detected once, and about 10% sits in the top ten. The chain employs TRBV3-1 (or the pseudogene TRBV3-2) and TRBJ1-5, with D uncertain. The sample comprised peripheral blood. This TCR came from a human donor in a cohort sampled during active COVID-19. For the CDR3, the DNA is TGTGCCAGCAGCCGGGCCCTGAATCAGCCCCAGCATTTT. As protein: CASSRALNQPQHF.